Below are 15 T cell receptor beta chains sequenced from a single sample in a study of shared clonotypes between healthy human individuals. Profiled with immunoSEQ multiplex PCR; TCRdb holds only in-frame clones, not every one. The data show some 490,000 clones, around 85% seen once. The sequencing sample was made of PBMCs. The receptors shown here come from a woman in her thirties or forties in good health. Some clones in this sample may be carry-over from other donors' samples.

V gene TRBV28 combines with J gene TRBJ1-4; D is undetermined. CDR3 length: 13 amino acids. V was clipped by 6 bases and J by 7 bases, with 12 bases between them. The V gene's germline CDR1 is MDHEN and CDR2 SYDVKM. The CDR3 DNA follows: TGTGCCAGCAGCCCCGGCGGCCCTGAAAAACTGTTTTTT. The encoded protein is CASSPGGPEKLFF.

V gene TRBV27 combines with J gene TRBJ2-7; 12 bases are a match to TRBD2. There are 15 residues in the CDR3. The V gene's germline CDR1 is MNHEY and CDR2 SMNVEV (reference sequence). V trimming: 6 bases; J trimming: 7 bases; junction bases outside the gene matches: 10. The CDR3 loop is CASRATSGSPREQYF. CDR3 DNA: TGTGCCAGCAGGGCGACTAGCGGGAGCCCCCGGGAGCAGTACTTC.

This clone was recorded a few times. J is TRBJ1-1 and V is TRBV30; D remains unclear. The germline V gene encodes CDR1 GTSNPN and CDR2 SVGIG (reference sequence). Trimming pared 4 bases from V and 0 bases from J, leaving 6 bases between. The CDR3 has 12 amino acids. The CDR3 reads CAWTPLNTEAFF. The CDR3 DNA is TGTGCCTGGACCCCACTGAACACTGAAGCTTTCTTT.

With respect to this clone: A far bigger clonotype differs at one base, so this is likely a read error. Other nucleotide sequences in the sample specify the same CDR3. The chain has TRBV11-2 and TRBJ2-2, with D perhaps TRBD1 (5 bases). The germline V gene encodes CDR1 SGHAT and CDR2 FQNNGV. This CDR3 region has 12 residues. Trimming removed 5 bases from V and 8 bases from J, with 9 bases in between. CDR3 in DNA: TGTGCCAGCAGCACACAGGCAGGGGAGCTGTTTTTT. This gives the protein CASSTQAGELFF.

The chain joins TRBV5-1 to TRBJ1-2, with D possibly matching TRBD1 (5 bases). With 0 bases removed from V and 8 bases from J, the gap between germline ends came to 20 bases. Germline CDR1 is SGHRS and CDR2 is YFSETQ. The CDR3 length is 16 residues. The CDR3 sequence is CASSLGPRQPTKGYTF. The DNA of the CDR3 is TGCGCCAGCAGCTTGGGGCCTCGACAGCCAACTAAGGGCTACACCTTC.

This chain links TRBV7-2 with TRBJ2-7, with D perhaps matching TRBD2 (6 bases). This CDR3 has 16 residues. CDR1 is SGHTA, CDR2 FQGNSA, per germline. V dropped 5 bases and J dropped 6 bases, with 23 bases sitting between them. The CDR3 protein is CASSPNPLARAGEQYF. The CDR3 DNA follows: TGTGCCAGCAGCCCGAACCCACTAGCAAGGGCAGGCGAGCAGTACTTC.

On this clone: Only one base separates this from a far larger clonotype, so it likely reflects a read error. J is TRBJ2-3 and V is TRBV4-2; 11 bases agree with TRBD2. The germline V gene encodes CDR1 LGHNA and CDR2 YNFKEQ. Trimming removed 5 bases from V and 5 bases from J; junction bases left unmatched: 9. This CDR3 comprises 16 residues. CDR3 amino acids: CASSACLAGGGDTQYF. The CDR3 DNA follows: TGTGCCAGCAGCGCCTGTCTAGCGGGAGGAGGAGATACGCAGTATTTT.

CDR3: CASRRQGGTEAFF. The CDR3 nucleotides read TGTGCCAGCAGACGACAGGGCGGAACTGAAGCTTTCTTT. The rearrangement links TRBV2 to TRBJ1-1, with 7 nucleotides matching TRBD1. In germline, CDR1 is SNHLY, CDR2 FYNNEI. The V segment lost 6 bases and the J segment 5 bases; nucleotides outside the gene matches: 6. The CDR3 totals 13 residues.

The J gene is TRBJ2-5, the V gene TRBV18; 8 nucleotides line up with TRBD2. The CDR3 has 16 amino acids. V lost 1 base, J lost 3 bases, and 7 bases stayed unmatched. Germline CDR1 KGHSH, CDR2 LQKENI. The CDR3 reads CASSPRAGAMKETQYF. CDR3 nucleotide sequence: TGTGCCAGCTCACCACGAGCGGGAGCCATGAAAGAGACCCAGTACTTC.

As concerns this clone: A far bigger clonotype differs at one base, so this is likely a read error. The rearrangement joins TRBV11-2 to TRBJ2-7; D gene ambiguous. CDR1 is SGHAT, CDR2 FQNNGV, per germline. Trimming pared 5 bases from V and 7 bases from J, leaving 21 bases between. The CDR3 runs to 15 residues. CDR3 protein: CASSAARTTYVEQYF. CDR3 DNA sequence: TGTGCCAGCAGCGCCGCCCGGACCACTTACGTTGAGCAGTACTTC.

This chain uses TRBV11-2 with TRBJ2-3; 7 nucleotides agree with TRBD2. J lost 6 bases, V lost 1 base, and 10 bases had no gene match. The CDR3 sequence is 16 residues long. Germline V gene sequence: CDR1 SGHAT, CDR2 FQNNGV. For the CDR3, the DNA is TGTGCCAGCAGCTTAGCGGGAGGACCCGCAAGGGATACGCAGTATTTT. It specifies CASSLAGGPARDTQYF.

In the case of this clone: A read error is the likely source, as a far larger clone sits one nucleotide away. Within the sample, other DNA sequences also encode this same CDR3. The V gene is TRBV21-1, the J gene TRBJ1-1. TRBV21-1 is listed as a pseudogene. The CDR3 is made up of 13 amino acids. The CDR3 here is CASSKVDNTEAFF. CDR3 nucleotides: TGTGCCAGCAGTAAAGTTGACAACACTGAAGCTTTCTTT.

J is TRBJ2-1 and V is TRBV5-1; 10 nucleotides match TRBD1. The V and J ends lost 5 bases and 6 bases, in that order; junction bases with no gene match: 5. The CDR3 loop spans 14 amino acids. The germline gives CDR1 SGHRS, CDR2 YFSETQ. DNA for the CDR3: TGCGCCAGCAGTCTACGGACAGGGGGCAATGAGCAGTTCTTC. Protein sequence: CASSLRTGGNEQFF.

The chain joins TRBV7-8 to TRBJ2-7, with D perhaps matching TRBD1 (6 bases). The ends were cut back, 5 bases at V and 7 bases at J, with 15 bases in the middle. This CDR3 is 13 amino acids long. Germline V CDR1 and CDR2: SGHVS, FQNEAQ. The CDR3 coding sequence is TGTGCCAGCAGCATGGACAGACCCCTGGAGCAGTACTTC. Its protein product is CASSMDRPLEQYF.

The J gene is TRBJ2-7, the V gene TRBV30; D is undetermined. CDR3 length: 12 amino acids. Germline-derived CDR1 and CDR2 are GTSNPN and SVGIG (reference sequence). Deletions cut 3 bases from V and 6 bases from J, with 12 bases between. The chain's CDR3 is CAWSGPEAEQYF. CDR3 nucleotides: TGTGCCTGGAGCGGGCCCGAGGCCGAGCAGTACTTC.